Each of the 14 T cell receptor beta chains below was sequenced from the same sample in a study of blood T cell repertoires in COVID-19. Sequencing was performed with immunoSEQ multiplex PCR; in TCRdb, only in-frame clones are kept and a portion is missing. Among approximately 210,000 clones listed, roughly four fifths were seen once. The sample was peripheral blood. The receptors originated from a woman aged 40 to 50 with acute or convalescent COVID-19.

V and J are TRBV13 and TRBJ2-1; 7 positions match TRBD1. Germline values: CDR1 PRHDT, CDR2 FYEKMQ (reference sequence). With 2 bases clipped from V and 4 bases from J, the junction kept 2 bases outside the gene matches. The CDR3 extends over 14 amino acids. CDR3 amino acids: CASSLRGRYNEQFF. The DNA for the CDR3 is TGTGCCAGCAGCTTAAGGGGGCGTTACAATGAGCAGTTCTTC. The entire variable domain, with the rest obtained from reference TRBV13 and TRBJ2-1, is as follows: AAGVIQSPRHLIKEKRETATLKCYPIPRHDTVYWYQQGPGQDPQFLISFYEKMQSDKGSIPDRFSAQQFSDYHSELNMSSLELGDSALYFCASSLRGRYNEQFFGPGTRLTVL.

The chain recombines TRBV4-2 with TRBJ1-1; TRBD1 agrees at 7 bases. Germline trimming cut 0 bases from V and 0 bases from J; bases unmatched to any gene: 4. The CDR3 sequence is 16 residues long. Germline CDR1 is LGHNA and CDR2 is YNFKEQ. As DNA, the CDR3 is TGTGCCAGCAGCCAAGATGCCAGGGGGGTGAACACTGAAGCTTTCTTT. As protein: CASSQDARGVNTEAFF.

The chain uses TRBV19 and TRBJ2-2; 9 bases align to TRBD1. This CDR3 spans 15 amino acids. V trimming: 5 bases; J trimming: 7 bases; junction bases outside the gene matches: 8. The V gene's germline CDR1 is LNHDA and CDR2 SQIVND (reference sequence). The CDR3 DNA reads TGTGCCAGTAGTCTGGGACAGGGTCGGAACGGGGAGCTGTTTTTT. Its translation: CASSLGQGRNGELFF. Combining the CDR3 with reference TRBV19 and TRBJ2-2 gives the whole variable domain DGGITQSPKYLFRKEGQNVTLSCEQNLNHDAMYWYRQDPGQGLRLIYYSQIVNDFQKGDIAEGYSVSREKKESFPLTVTSAQKNPTAFYLCASSLGQGRNGELFFGEGSRLTVL.

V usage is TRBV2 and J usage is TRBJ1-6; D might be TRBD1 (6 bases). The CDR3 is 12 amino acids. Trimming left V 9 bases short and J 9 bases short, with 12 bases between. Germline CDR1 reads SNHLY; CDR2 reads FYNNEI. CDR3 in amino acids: CARLTGGSPLHF. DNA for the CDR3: TGTGCCAGGCTGACAGGAGGTTCACCCCTCCACTTT.

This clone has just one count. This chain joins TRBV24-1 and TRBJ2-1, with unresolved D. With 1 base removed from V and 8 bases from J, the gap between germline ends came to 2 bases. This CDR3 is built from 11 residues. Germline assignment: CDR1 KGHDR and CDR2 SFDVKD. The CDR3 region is CATSDFYEQFF. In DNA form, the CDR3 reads TGTGCCACCAGTGATTTCTATGAGCAGTTCTTC.

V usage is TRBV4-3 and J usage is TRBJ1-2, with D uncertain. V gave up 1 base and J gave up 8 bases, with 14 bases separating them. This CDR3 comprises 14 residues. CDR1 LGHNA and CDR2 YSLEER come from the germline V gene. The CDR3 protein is CASSQAIRSRGYTF. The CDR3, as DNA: TGCGCCAGCAGCCAAGCAATCCGCTCCAGGGGCTACACCTTC.

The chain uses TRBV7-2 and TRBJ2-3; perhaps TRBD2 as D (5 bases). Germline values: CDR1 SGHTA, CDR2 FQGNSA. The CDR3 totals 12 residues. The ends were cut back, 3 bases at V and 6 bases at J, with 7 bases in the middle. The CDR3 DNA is TGTGCCAGCAGCTTCGGGAAGGATACGCAGTATTTT. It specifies CASSFGKDTQYF.

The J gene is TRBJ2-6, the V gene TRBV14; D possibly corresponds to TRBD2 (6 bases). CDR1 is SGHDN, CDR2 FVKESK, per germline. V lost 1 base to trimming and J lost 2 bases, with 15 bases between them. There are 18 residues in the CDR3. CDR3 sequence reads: CASSQGMRRETGANVLTF. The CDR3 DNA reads TGTGCCAGCAGCCAAGGTATGAGGAGGGAGACTGGGGCCAACGTCCTGACTTTC.

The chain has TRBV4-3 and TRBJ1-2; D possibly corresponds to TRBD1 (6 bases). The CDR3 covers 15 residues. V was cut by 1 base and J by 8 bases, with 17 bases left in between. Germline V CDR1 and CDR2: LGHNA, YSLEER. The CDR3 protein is CASSQAGGAVEGYTF. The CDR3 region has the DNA TGCGCCAGCAGCCAAGCGGGGGGGGCAGTAGAAGGCTACACCTTC.

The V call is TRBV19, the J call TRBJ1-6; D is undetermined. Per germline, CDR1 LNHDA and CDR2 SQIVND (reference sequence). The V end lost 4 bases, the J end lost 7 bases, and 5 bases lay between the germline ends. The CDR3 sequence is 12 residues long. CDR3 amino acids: CASSTGNSPLHF. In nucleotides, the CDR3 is TGTGCCAGTAGTACGGGAAATTCACCCCTCCACTTT.

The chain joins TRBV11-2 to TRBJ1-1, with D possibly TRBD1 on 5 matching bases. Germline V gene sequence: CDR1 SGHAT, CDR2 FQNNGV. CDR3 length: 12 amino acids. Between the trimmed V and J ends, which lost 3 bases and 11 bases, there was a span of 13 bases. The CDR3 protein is CASSLGGTFAFF. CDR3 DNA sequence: TGTGCCAGCAGCTTGGGAGGGACCTTCGCTTTCTTT.

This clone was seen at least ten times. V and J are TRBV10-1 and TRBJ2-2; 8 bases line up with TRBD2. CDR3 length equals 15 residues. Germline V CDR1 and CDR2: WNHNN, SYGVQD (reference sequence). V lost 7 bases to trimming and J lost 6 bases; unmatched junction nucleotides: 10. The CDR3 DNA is TGCGCCAGCACCGGACTAGCCGGCATGGCCGGGGAGCTGTTTTTT. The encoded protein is CASTGLAGMAGELFF.

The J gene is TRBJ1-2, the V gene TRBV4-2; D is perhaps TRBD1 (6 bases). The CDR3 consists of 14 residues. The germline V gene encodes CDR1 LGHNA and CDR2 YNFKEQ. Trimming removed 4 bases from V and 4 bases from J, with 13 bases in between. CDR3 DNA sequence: TGTGCCAGCAGCCGAGAGCGGACAGCCTATGGCTACACCTTC. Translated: CASSRERTAYGYTF.

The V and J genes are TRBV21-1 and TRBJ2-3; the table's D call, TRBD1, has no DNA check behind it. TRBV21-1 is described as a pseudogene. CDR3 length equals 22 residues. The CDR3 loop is CASSKAVHPRTGGGGGTDTQYF. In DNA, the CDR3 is TGTGCCAGCAGCAAAGCGGTTCACCCCAGGACAGGGGGCGGGGGGGGCACAGATACGCAGTATTTT.